One TCR delta chain is described in this entry. TCRdb pairs this DNA with a much larger clone's protein that differs at residue 10, likely a read error; the protein shown was translated from the DNA. The sample belongs to a study of γδ T cells in repeated Plasmodium falciparum infection. Study as a whole: Malian repertoires were sampled cross-sectionally without transmission and longitudinally through febrile malaria.

The CDR3 has 17 amino acids. CDR1 NSMFDY and CDR2 ISSIKDK come from the germline V gene. Trimming took 3 bases from V and 7 from J; bases not matched to a gene: 21. TCRdb redid the clone calls on the multiplex PCR reads with CATT. The data show around 46,000 delta-chain clones, over 1.5% seen once. Flow sorting of PBMC yielded separate Vgamma9/Vdelta2+ and Vdelta2-negative gammadelta T cell populations for bulk repertoire analysis. The chain couples TRAV29/DV5 to TRDJ1; 7 nucleotides align to TRDD3. Since TCRdb gives no J gene, matching the DNA to germline was used here to assign it. The sequenced material came from gamma-delta T cells from blood. This receptor was obtained from a pool of human donors (malaria-infected and uninfected, not separated). In DNA form, the CDR3 reads TGTGCAGCAACGCTTCGTATAGGGGGATCCGCGCGGTTTAAACTCATCTTT. Residues: CAATLRIGGSARFKLIF.